Here is one TCR beta chain with its context. Its antigen is as yet unknown. This sample was included in a study of human thymus T cells. Corrective heart surgery yielded resections, and these provided the thymus tissue. Infants, healthy and Finnish, who were having corrective surgery for congenital heart defects served as donors. Trimming shortened V by 3 bases and J by 4 bases, and 11 bases separated the two germline ends. Germline V lookup: CDR1 MNHEY, CDR2 SVGAGI. CDR3 length: 14 amino acids. Assay: immunoSEQ multiplex PCR; the TCRdb copy retains only in-frame clones and omits some. Found here are about 130,000 clones, over 85% of them singletons; the top ten hold around 0.025%. Study-level findings and limits: Related research reported highly overlapping thymic repertoires among unrelated individuals. Gene usage (both V and J) appeared biased in thymic and blood repertoires.

This chain uses TRBV6-5 with TRBJ2-3; no reliable D call. Sequenced input: thymus tissue. This receptor was identified in a boy younger than two with a congenital heart defect but otherwise immunologically healthy. The CDR3 bases are TGTGCCAGCAGTTATCATTTAGGAGCAGATACGCAGTATTTT. Encoded protein: CASSYHLGADTQYF.